What follows describes a single T cell receptor (beta chain). Per the authors' pipeline: Reference gene primer amplification gave nucleated cell count estimates. Sequencing used immunoSEQ multiplex PCR; TCRdb keeps in-frame clones, though not all of them. V and J calls and clone size follow that table, whereas D and trimming were derived from the DNA. The data show 72,000 or so clones, around 92% seen once. The sample belongs to a study of blood T cell repertoires in COVID-19. Overall study: COVID-19 samples collected from the United States, Italy and Spain covered acute and convalescent phases. PBMCs, B-cell-depleted T cells, or T cells provided the cDNA or gDNA that made up the material.

Germline V lookup: CDR1 PRHDT, CDR2 FYEKMQ (reference sequence). Trimming pared 5 bases from V and 0 bases from J, leaving 11 bases between. This CDR3 comprises 15 residues. The rearrangement uses TRBV13 and TRBJ1-3; no clear D. The TCR comes from a man aged 60 to 69 with acute or convalescent COVID-19. The sequencing sample was made of peripheral blood. CDR3 nucleotide sequence: TGTGCCAGCAGCCCCTTCAAAGCCTCTGGAAACACCATATATTTT. This encodes CASSPFKASGNTIYF.